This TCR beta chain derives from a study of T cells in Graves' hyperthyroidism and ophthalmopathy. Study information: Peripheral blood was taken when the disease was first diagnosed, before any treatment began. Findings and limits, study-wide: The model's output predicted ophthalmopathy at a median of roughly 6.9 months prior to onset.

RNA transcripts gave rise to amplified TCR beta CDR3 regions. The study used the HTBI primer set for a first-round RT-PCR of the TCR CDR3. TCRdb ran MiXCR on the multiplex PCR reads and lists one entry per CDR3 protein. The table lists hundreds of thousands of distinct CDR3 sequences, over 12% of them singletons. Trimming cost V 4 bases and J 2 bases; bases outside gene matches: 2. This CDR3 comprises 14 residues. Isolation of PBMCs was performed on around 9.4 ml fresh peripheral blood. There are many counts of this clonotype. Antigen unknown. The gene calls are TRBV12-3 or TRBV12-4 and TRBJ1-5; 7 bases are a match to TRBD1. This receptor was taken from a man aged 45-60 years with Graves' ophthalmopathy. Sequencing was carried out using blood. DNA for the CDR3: TGTGCCAGCAGTTCAGGGGGTGGCAATCAGCCCCAGCATTTT. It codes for CASSSGGGNQPQHF.